A few counts support the clone carrying this TCR beta chain. J lost 5 bases, V lost 0 bases, and 4 bases had no gene match. The CDR3 runs 15 residues. CDR1 is ENHRY and CDR2 is SYGVKD in the germline V gene. TCRdb's copy holds only in-frame clones and misses some; the assay was immunoSEQ multiplex PCR. The table includes about 240,000 clones, approximately 87% detected once. This specimen belongs to a study of cytomegalovirus exposure and HLA in healthy donors. Sequencing was performed on PBMCs. The receptor was isolated from a man aged 18 to 29 in good health and CMV-seronegative. The chain joins TRBV10-3 to TRBJ2-5, with 9 bases fitting TRBD1. In DNA, the CDR3 is TGTGCCATCAGTGAGTCGACTGACAGGGGGGAGACCCAGTACTTC. This translates into CAISESTDRGETQYF.